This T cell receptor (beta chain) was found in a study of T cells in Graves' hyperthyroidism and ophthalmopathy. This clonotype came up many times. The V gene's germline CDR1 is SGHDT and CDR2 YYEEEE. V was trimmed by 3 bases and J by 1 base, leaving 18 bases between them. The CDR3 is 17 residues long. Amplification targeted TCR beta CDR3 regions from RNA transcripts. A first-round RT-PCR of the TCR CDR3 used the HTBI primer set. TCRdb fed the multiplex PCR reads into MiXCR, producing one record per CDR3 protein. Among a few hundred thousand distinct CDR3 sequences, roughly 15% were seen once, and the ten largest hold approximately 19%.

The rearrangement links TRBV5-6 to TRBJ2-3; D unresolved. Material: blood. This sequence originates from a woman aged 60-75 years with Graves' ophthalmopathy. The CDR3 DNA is TGTGCCAGCAGCTCCCTGGACCTCAGAGTACGCACAGATACGCAGTATTTT. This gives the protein CASSSLDLRVRTDTQYF.